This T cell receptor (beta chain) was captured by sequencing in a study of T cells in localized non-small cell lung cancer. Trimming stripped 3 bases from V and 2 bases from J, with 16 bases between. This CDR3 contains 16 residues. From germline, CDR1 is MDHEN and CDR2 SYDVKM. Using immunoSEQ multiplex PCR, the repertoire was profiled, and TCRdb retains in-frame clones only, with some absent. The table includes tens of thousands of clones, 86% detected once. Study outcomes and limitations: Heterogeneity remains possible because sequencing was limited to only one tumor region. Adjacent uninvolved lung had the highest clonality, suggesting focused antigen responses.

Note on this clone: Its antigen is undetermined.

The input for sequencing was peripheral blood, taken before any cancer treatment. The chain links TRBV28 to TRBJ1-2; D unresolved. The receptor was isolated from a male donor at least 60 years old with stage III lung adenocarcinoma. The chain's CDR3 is CASSFGQMLQNYGYTF. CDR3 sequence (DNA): TGTGCCAGCAGTTTCGGGCAGATGTTGCAGAACTATGGCTACACCTTC.